The next 28 T cell receptor beta chains were all read from a single sample in a study of blood T cell repertoires in COVID-19. TCRdb keeps only in-frame clones here, not all; method: immunoSEQ multiplex PCR. This sample has more than 130,000 clones; roughly four fifths occur once, and the top ten carry about 6.4%. The sequencing input was peripheral blood. The source of these receptors is a human donor in a cohort sampled during active COVID-19.

The V and J genes are TRBV4-3 and TRBJ2-3, with D possibly being TRBD1 (6 bases). The V gene's germline CDR1 is LGHNA and CDR2 YSLEER. The CDR3 has 16 residues. V was cut by 3 bases and J by 0 bases, with 13 bases left in between. The CDR3 region is CASSHGAGASTDTQYF. CDR3 in DNA: TGCGCCAGCAGCCATGGGGCAGGGGCTAGCACAGATACGCAGTATTTT.

V is TRBV5-1 and J is TRBJ1-3; TRBD1 matches 9 bases. The CDR3 has 17 residues. CDR1 SGHRS and CDR2 YFSETQ come from the germline V gene. Germline trimming cut 4 bases from V and 4 bases from J; bases unmatched to any gene: 12. Here the CDR3 reads CASSPGQGTGGGNTIYF. DNA for the CDR3: TGCGCCAGCAGCCCGGGACAGGGCACGGGAGGGGGAAACACCATATATTTT.

With respect to this clone: Other DNA sequences within the sample encode an identical CDR3. This chain links TRBV7-2 with TRBJ1-2; 8 bases match TRBD1. The CDR3 extends over 14 amino acids. Trimming at V came to 1 base and at J to 2 bases, leaving 0 bases not matched to a gene. Germline lookup yields CDR1 SGHTA and CDR2 FQGNSA. CDR3 amino acids: CASSLGTGNYGYTF. Here the CDR3 DNA reads TGTGCCAGCAGCTTAGGGACAGGGAACTATGGCTACACCTTC.

This chain links TRBV6-2 or TRBV6-3 with TRBJ2-2, with unresolved D. Germline lookup yields CDR1 MNHEY and CDR2 SVGEGT. Between the trimmed V and J ends, which lost 5 bases and 6 bases, there was a span of 4 bases. The CDR3 has 11 residues. The CDR3 reads CASSRAGELFF. The CDR3, as DNA: TGTGCCAGCAGTCGGGCCGGGGAGCTGTTTTTT.

This clone showed up just once. The chain links TRBV9 to TRBJ1-2, with TRBD1 matching 8 bases. CDR3 length equals 16 residues. Germline-derived CDR1 and CDR2 are SGDLS and YYNGEE. The ends lost 0 bases at V and 4 bases at J; junction bases unmatched: 8. CDR3 sequence: CASSVVQGALVYGYTF. CDR3 nucleotides: TGTGCCAGCAGCGTAGTGCAGGGGGCGCTTGTCTATGGCTACACCTTC.

CDR3 bases: TGTGCCAGCTCACCACGACTAGTTTCTCCAGAGACCCAGTACTTC. The encoded protein is CASSPRLVSPETQYF. The chain uses TRBV18 and TRBJ2-5; perhaps TRBD2 as D (6 bases). V dropped 1 base and J dropped 4 bases, with 13 bases sitting between them. Looked up from germline, CDR1 is KGHSH and CDR2 is LQKENI. The CDR3 spans 15 residues.

Written as DNA, the CDR3 is TGTGCCAGCAGCCCTGGGACAGGTGTAAATTCACCCCTCCACTTT. This encodes CASSPGTGVNSPLHF. The chain links TRBV11-2 to TRBJ1-6, with 8 bases lining up with TRBD1. Trimming took 5 bases from V and 7 from J; bases not matched to a gene: 7. The germline V gene has CDR1 SGHAT and CDR2 FQNNGV. The CDR3 has 15 amino acids.

This chain links TRBV6-2 or TRBV6-3 with TRBJ1-3; D ambiguous. Germline-derived CDR1 and CDR2 are MNHEY and SVGEGT. The CDR3 has 15 amino acids. V was trimmed by 2 bases and J by 0 bases, leaving 8 bases between them. CDR3 bases: TGTGCCAGCAGTTACACCGGACTCTCTGGAAACACCATATATTTT. Its protein product is CASSYTGLSGNTIYF.

This clone was recorded only once. The gene calls are TRBV5-1 and TRBJ1-2; D is possibly TRBD1 (5 bases). Germline CDR1 and CDR2: SGHRS and YFSETQ. The CDR3 length is 14 residues. V was trimmed by 4 bases and J by 5 bases, leaving 15 bases between them. The chain's CDR3 is CASSPDTPVYGYTF. The CDR3 DNA is TGCGCCAGCAGCCCGGACACCCCCGTTTATGGCTACACCTTC.

V and J are TRBV2 and TRBJ1-6; 7 bases are a match to TRBD1. CDR1 SNHLY and CDR2 FYNNEI come from the germline V gene. The junction had 9 bases not matched to a gene; V was cut back by 9 bases and J by 1 base. This CDR3 is 16 amino acids long. The CDR3 coding sequence is TGTGCCAGAACAGCAGGGGGAGGATCCTATAATTCACCCCTCCACTTT. It yields the protein CARTAGGGSYNSPLHF.

This clone was detected a few times. The chain recombines TRBV12-3 or TRBV12-4 with TRBJ1-5; 7 bases are a match to TRBD1. This CDR3 comprises 13 residues. The junction had 6 bases not matched to a gene; V was cut back by 7 bases and J by 6 bases. The DNA of the CDR3 is TGTGCCAGCATGGAGGGGGCAGGTCAGCCCCAGCATTTT. This codes for CASMEGAGQPQHF.

The rearrangement joins TRBV5-4 to TRBJ2-1; 11 nucleotides align to TRBD2. CDR3 length equals 16 residues. The germline gives CDR1 SGHNT, CDR2 YYREEE (reference sequence). The trim removed 5 bases at V and 7 bases at J, leaving 11 bases unmatched. Written as DNA, the CDR3 is TGTGCCAGCAGAAAGGGCTCTAGCGGGGGGTTAAATGAGCAGTTCTTC. It encodes CASRKGSSGGLNEQFF.

The chain links TRBV7-2 to TRBJ2-5, with TRBD1 matching over 11 bases. This CDR3 contains 15 residues. V was pared by 5 bases and J by 5 bases, with 7 bases of the junction left unmatched. The germline V gene encodes CDR1 SGHTA and CDR2 FQGNSA. The CDR3 DNA reads as TGTGCCAGCAGCCGGGACAGGGGGGTGAGGGAGACCCAGTACTTC. Its protein is CASSRDRGVRETQYF.

A few counts support this clone. The chain is built from TRBV5-1 and TRBJ2-2; the match to TRBD1 covers 7 bases. The V gene's germline CDR1 is SGHRS and CDR2 YFSETQ. Losses at the gene ends were 2 bases for V and 0 bases for J; bases not matched to a gene: 7. The CDR3 is 17 residues long. CDR3 residues: CASSLRNRGTNTGELFF. CDR3 sequence (DNA): TGCGCCAGCAGCTTACGGAACAGGGGAACGAACACCGGGGAGCTGTTTTTT.

The rearrangement links TRBV7-8 to TRBJ1-6; D possibly corresponds to TRBD1 (6 bases). The CDR3 is 14 amino acids. V was cut by 2 bases and J by 10 bases, with 12 bases left in between. Germline CDR1 is SGHVS and CDR2 is FQNEAQ. The CDR3 reads CASSLLRGGSPLHF. As DNA, the CDR3 is TGTGCCAGCAGCTTACTCAGGGGAGGGTCACCCCTCCACTTT.

The chain employs TRBV28 and TRBJ1-2, with a weak D call TRBD1 (6 bases). The CDR3 has 12 residues. V was clipped by 10 bases and J by 6 bases, with 15 bases between them. The V gene's germline CDR1 is MDHEN and CDR2 SYDVKM. The CDR3 DNA reads TGTGCCACCCGGGGGGCCCTCGATGGCTACACCTTC. Encoded protein: CATRGALDGYTF.

The genes are TRBV12-3 or TRBV12-4 and TRBJ2-7; maybe TRBD2 (5 bases). This CDR3 contains 12 residues. V shed 6 bases and J shed 6 bases, with 12 bases lying between them. The CDR3: CASRLGLGEQYF. The CDR3 DNA sequence: TGTGCCAGCAGACTCGGACTGGGCGAGCAGTACTTC.

The V and J genes are TRBV4-3 and TRBJ1-1, with D possibly TRBD1 on 5 matching bases. V lost 1 base, J lost 4 bases, and 10 bases lay in between. Germline CDR1 reads LGHNA; CDR2 reads YSLEER. This CDR3 spans 14 amino acids. CDR3 residues: CASSQVLGLTEAFF. In nucleotides, the CDR3 is TGCGCCAGCAGCCAAGTTTTGGGGCTCACTGAAGCTTTCTTT.

J is TRBJ2-6 and V is TRBV10-3; TRBD1 matches 7 bases. CDR1 is ENHRY and CDR2 is SYGVKD in the germline V gene. V was pared by 6 bases and J by 0 bases, with 5 bases of the junction left unmatched. The CDR3 length is 16 residues. CDR3 nucleotides: TGTGCCATCAGCCCCGGGACAGCCTCTGGGGCCAACGTCCTGACTTTC. Amino acid sequence: CAISPGTASGANVLTF.

V and J are TRBV2 and TRBJ1-5; 8 bases map to TRBD1. The ends lost 5 bases at V and 7 bases at J; junction bases unmatched: 10. The CDR3 sequence is 15 residues long. Per germline, CDR1 SNHLY and CDR2 FYNNEI. CDR3 bases: TGTGCCAGCAGTTGGGACAGGCAAGGGTACCAGCCCCAGCATTTT. It is translated as CASSWDRQGYQPQHF.

This chain joins TRBV29-1 and TRBJ1-4; a possible D gene is TRBD1 (5 bases). Germline lookup yields CDR1 SQVTM and CDR2 ANQGSEA. The ends were cut back, 2 bases at V and 5 bases at J, with 9 bases in the middle. The CDR3 loop spans 13 amino acids. For the CDR3, the DNA is TGCAGCGTTGAACAGGGCGCGAATGAAAAACTGTTTTTT. Encoded protein: CSVEQGANEKLFF.

CDR3: CASSQDFVGEQFF. The CDR3 DNA reads TGCGCCAGCAGCCAAGATTTCGTCGGTGAGCAGTTCTTC. The chain employs TRBV4-3 and TRBJ2-1; no reliable D call. CDR1 is LGHNA, CDR2 YSLEER, per germline. The ends were cut back, 0 bases at V and 9 bases at J, with 9 bases in the middle. This CDR3 comprises 13 residues.

This rearrangement joins TRBV11-1 to TRBJ2-2; 10 bases are a match to TRBD2. Germline V gene data show CDR1 as SGHAT and CDR2 as FQDESV (reference sequence). The V segment lost 6 bases and the J segment 3 bases; nucleotides outside the gene matches: 1. The CDR3 runs 14 residues. CDR3 loop: CASSSGGHTGELFF. The CDR3 nucleotides are TGTGCCAGCAGTAGCGGGGGGCACACCGGGGAGCTGTTTTTT.

The chain joins TRBV30 to TRBJ2-1; a possible D gene is TRBD2 (6 bases). The V end was cut by 2 bases, the J end by 5 bases, with 13 bases between. In germline, CDR1 is GTSNPN, CDR2 SVGIG (reference sequence). There are 14 residues in the CDR3. The CDR3 region is CAWSWLGGNNEQFF. The CDR3 DNA is TGTGCCTGGAGTTGGTTGGGCGGGAACAATGAGCAGTTCTTC.

This chain uses TRBV5-4 with TRBJ2-3; 8 nucleotides line up with TRBD2. CDR1 is SGHNT and CDR2 is YYREEE in the germline V gene (reference sequence). The CDR3 spans 16 residues. Trimming cost V 4 bases and J 2 bases; bases outside gene matches: 9. The CDR3 bases are TGTGCCAGCAGCGATCCTCGGGGGGGAAACACAGATACGCAGTATTTT. Translation: CASSDPRGGNTDTQYF. The variable domain in full, with the rest retrieved from reference TRBV5-4 and TRBJ2-3, is ETGVTQSPTHLIKTRGQQVTLRCSSQSGHNTVSWYQQALGQGPQFIFQYYREEENGRGNFPPRFSGLQFPNYSSELNVNALELDDSALYLCASSDPRGGNTDTQYFGPGTRLTVL.

This clone was counted between two and nine times. The rearrangement joins TRBV11-2 to TRBJ2-7, with 8 bases that match TRBD1. This CDR3 contains 15 residues. The ends lost 1 base at V and 3 bases at J; junction bases unmatched: 5. CDR1 and CDR2 from the germline V gene are SGHAT and FQNNGV. DNA of the CDR3: TGTGCCAGCAGCTTAGGCGCGGGACAGGTCTACGAGCAGTACTTC. It specifies CASSLGAGQVYEQYF.

The chain is built from TRBV28 and TRBJ1-5; the D is unclear. The CDR3 contains 14 residues. CDR1 is MDHEN, CDR2 SYDVKM, per germline. Trimming left V 3 bases short and J 2 bases short, with 8 bases between. In DNA, the CDR3 is TGTGCCAGCAGTTTTGGTGGGCGCAATCAGCCCCAGCATTTT. It specifies CASSFGGRNQPQHF.

V usage is TRBV27 and J usage is TRBJ1-4; no reliable D call. V was shortened by 3 bases and J by 0 bases, with 5 bases between the two germline ends. Germline CDR1 MNHEY, CDR2 SMNVEV (reference sequence). CDR3 size: 14 residues. The chain's CDR3 is CASSLAATNEKLFF. The CDR3 DNA is TGTGCCAGCAGTTTGGCTGCAACTAATGAAAAACTGTTTTTT.